These 28 T cell receptor beta chains were all obtained from the same sample, sequenced in a study of cytomegalovirus exposure and HLA in healthy donors. Primers for the PCR totalled 60 Vbeta and 13 Jbeta. Produced via immunoSEQ multiplex PCR; TCRdb's table is partial and in-frame only. Altogether 110,000 to 150,000 clones are present, about four fifths being singletons, with the ten largest covering about 2.2%. Sequenced material: PBMCs. The source is a woman in her late teens or twenties in good health and CMV-seropositive.

The chain combines TRBV5-1 with TRBJ1-2, with 10 bases matching TRBD1. Trimming removed 3 bases from V and 2 bases from J; junction bases left unmatched: 7. The germline V gene has CDR1 SGHRS and CDR2 YFSETQ. The CDR3 is 16 residues long. This chain's CDR3 is CASSWGTGVLNYGYTF. The CDR3 DNA sequence: TGCGCCAGCAGCTGGGGGACAGGGGTTTTAAACTATGGCTACACCTTC.

V usage is TRBV19 and J usage is TRBJ1-3; D is unresolved. This CDR3 is 16 amino acids long. V was pared by 6 bases and J by 1 base, with 16 bases between. CDR1 and CDR2 (germline): LNHDA, SQIVND (reference sequence). This CDR3 reads CASSPLERGSGNTIYF. The CDR3 DNA reads as TGTGCCAGTAGCCCTTTGGAGAGAGGGTCTGGAAACACCATATATTTT. Full variable domain (missing parts from reference TRBV19 and TRBJ1-3): DGGITQSPKYLFRKEGQNVTLSCEQNLNHDAMYWYRQDPGQGLRLIYYSQIVNDFQKGDIAEGYSVSREKKESFPLTVTSAQKNPTAFYLCASSPLERGSGNTIYFGEGSWLTVV.

This chain joins TRBV5-4 and TRBJ2-3, with D tentatively TRBD1 (6 bases). Deletions cut 0 bases from V and 3 bases from J, with 14 bases between. This CDR3 has 16 amino acids. CDR1 SGHNT and CDR2 YYREEE come from the germline V gene (reference sequence). CDR3 region: CASSLGDNRRTDTQYF. Here the CDR3 DNA reads TGTGCCAGCAGCTTGGGGGACAATCGTCGTACAGATACGCAGTATTTT.

The V gene is TRBV18, the J gene TRBJ2-7, with D tentatively TRBD1 (5 bases). CDR1 is KGHSH and CDR2 is LQKENI in the germline V gene. V shed 0 bases and J shed 6 bases, with 21 bases lying between them. The CDR3 totals 17 residues. In nucleotides, the CDR3 is TGTGCCAGCTCACCACCTCGTCTCCAGGGCGAAATGGGCGAGCAGTACTTC. This translates into CASSPPRLQGEMGEQYF.

The chain uses TRBV6-1 and TRBJ1-3, with D possibly matching TRBD1 (6 bases). The CDR3 runs 13 residues. V shed 9 bases and J shed 4 bases, with 13 bases lying between them. Germline V gives CDR1 MNHNS, CDR2 SASEGT. CDR3 sequence (DNA): TGTGCCAGGGAACAGGGCTTCGGAAACACCATATATTTT. Its protein product is CAREQGFGNTIYF.

This clone appeared a single time. This rearrangement joins TRBV19 to TRBJ2-5; possible D gene TRBD1, 5 bases. This CDR3 spans 14 amino acids. Per germline, CDR1 LNHDA and CDR2 SQIVND (reference sequence). Trimming removed 5 bases at V and 5 bases at J, with 15 bases between. Written as DNA, the CDR3 is TGTGCCAGTAGTGGCGTTTGGGCAGGGGAGACCCAGTACTTC. Translation: CASSGVWAGETQYF.

Here the CDR3 DNA reads TGCGCCAGCAGCTTGGTGGGGGCCAGCAATCAGCCCCAGCATTTT. Translating gives CASSLVGASNQPQHF. V usage is TRBV5-1 and J usage is TRBJ1-5; a weak D match, TRBD1 (6 bases). This CDR3 has 15 residues. The V gene lost 0 bases and the J gene lost 1 base, with 8 bases spanning the gap. Germline V CDR1 and CDR2: SGHRS, YFSETQ.

The CDR3 region is CASSGRQNDEAFF. DNA of the CDR3: TGTGCCAGTAGTGGTCGACAGAACGATGAAGCTTTCTTT. The V gene is TRBV19, the J gene TRBJ1-1; D is perhaps TRBD1 (5 bases). This CDR3 contains 13 residues. The germline V gene has CDR1 LNHDA and CDR2 SQIVND (reference sequence). V shed 5 bases and J shed 7 bases, with 14 bases lying between them.

A remark on this clone: This sample includes further DNA sequences coding for the same CDR3. This rearrangement joins TRBV21-1 to TRBJ1-1; TRBD1 is the table's D call, not checked against the DNA. TRBV21-1 is described as a pseudogene. The CDR3 sequence is 15 residues long. This chain's CDR3 is CASSKQDRLNTEAFF. In DNA form, the CDR3 reads TGTGCCAGCAGCAAACAGGACAGACTGAACACTGAAGCTTTCTTT.

This chain uses TRBV27 with TRBJ2-7; D perhaps matches TRBD1 (5 bases). The V end was cut by 2 bases, the J end by 1 base, with 6 bases between. The CDR3 is 13 residues long. The germline CDR1 and CDR2 sequences are MNHEY and SMNVEV (reference sequence). The CDR3 sequence: CASSLAGSYEQYF. The CDR3 DNA sequence: TGTGCCAGCAGTTTAGCAGGGTCCTACGAGCAGTACTTC.

In nucleotides, the CDR3 is TGCGCCAGCAGCCAAGATTTGGGACTCCTCAAGGTCACAGATACGCAGTATTTT. Residues: CASSQDLGLLKVTDTQYF. The chain recombines TRBV4-1 with TRBJ2-3; D possibly corresponds to TRBD2 (6 bases). Looked up from germline, CDR1 is MGHRA and CDR2 is YSYEKL. The CDR3 runs to 18 residues. V was shortened by 0 bases and J by 2 bases, with 18 bases between the two germline ends.

This chain links TRBV5-1 with TRBJ1-1, with 9 nucleotides matching TRBD1. Germline CDR1 and CDR2: SGHRS and YFSETQ. This CDR3 has 12 residues. The V segment lost 5 bases and the J segment 8 bases; nucleotides outside the gene matches: 4. The CDR3: CASREDRGEAFF. In nucleotides, the CDR3 is TGCGCCAGCAGGGAGGACAGGGGAGAAGCTTTCTTT.

The CDR3 DNA reads as TGTGCCAGCAGTTCCCGCGGGGGCAGCAATCAGCCCCAGCATTTT. Amino acids: CASSSRGGSNQPQHF. The V and J genes are TRBV6-5 and TRBJ1-5, with D possibly being TRBD1 (6 bases). This CDR3 region has 15 residues. Germline CDR1 reads MNHEY; CDR2 reads SVGAGI. Trimming cost V 4 bases and J 1 base, with 11 bases left between them.

The table lists this clone with a few counts. The chain employs TRBV5-1 and TRBJ2-7, with TRBD1 as a possible D gene (5 bases). CDR1 and CDR2 (germline): SGHRS, YFSETQ. V was pared by 0 bases and J by 3 bases, with 7 bases between. The CDR3 is 13 amino acids. CDR3 coding DNA: TGCGCCAGCAGCTTGGCCACAGGCTACGAGCAGTACTTC. As protein: CASSLATGYEQYF.

The rearrangement joins TRBV6-6 to TRBJ1-1, with D unresolved. Germline V gives CDR1 MNHNY, CDR2 SVGAGI (reference sequence). The CDR3 runs to 14 residues. The V end lost 0 bases, the J end lost 1 base, and 6 bases lay between the germline ends. The CDR3 bases are TGTGCCAGCAGTTACTCGGCGGGGAACACTGAAGCTTTCTTT. This encodes CASSYSAGNTEAFF.

This clone has a handful of counts. J is TRBJ2-1 and V is TRBV11-2; 8 bases are shared with TRBD2. CDR1 is SGHAT and CDR2 is FQNNGV in the germline V gene. The trim removed 7 bases at V and 4 bases at J, leaving 6 bases unmatched. The length of the CDR3 is 14 residues. The CDR3 nucleotides read TGTGCCAGCAAACCGGGACTAGAGTACAATGAGCAGTTCTTC. Amino acid sequence: CASKPGLEYNEQFF.

The rearrangement joins TRBV7-9 to TRBJ1-1; D is undetermined. The CDR3 spans 12 residues. Germline V gene lookup returns CDR1 SEHNR and CDR2 FQNEAQ (reference sequence). The germline V and J ends were trimmed by 1 base and 6 bases, with 6 bases remaining between them. The DNA of the CDR3 is TGTGCCAGCAGCTTAGAACTATCTGAAGCTTTCTTT. It is translated as CASSLELSEAFF.

The chain joins TRBV19 to TRBJ1-3; TRBD1 agrees at 9 bases. CDR3 length: 15 amino acids. With 7 bases clipped from V and 2 bases from J, the junction kept 6 bases outside the gene matches. The germline V gene has CDR1 LNHDA and CDR2 SQIVND (reference sequence). The CDR3 coding sequence is TGTGCCAGTACCCGGGACAGGGAGCCTGGAAACACCATATATTTT. It codes for CASTRDREPGNTIYF.

The chain uses TRBV6-6 and TRBJ2-7, with D possibly being TRBD1 (5 bases). Per germline, CDR1 MNHNY and CDR2 SVGAGI (reference sequence). Trimming shortened V by 8 bases and J by 7 bases, and 9 bases separated the two germline ends. The CDR3 totals 10 residues. CDR3 bases: TGTGCCAGCGGCACAGGAGAGCAGTACTTC. Protein sequence: CASGTGEQYF.

The chain has TRBV13 and TRBJ1-1, with a tentative D call TRBD1 (6 bases). The V gene lost 1 base and the J gene lost 6 bases, with 21 bases spanning the gap. CDR3 size: 17 residues. CDR1 is PRHDT, CDR2 FYEKMQ, per germline (reference sequence). CDR3 residues: CASSLDVRGQGNAEAFF. The CDR3 DNA reads TGTGCCAGCAGCTTAGATGTGCGGGGGCAGGGTAACGCTGAAGCTTTCTTT. The whole variable domain, remainder taken from reference TRBV13 and TRBJ1-1, is AAGVIQSPRHLIKEKRETATLKCYPIPRHDTVYWYQQGPGQDPQFLISFYEKMQSDKGSIPDRFSAQQFSDYHSELNMSSLELGDSALYFCASSLDVRGQGNAEAFFGQGTRLTVV.

This sequence joins TRBV5-8 and TRBJ2-2; TRBD2 agrees at 8 bases. V lost 4 bases, J lost 2 bases, and 4 bases stayed unmatched. Germline V gene sequence: CDR1 SGHTS, CDR2 YDEGEE. This CDR3 region has 15 residues. The CDR3 is CASSRGTRNTGELFF. The CDR3, as DNA: TGTGCCAGCAGCCGCGGGACTAGAAACACCGGGGAGCTGTTTTTT.

This clone was detected only a few times. The chain carries TRBV6-5 and TRBJ1-1; 10 bases are a match to TRBD1. The CDR3 contains 14 residues. Germline V gene lookup returns CDR1 MNHEY and CDR2 SVGAGI. The J segment lost 4 bases and the V segment lost 6 bases, leaving 5 bases of the junction unmatched. The CDR3 nucleotides read TGTGCCAGCAGAGGGACAGGGGAAAGCACTGAAGCTTTCTTT. Translated, it gives CASRGTGESTEAFF.

V is TRBV11-2 and J is TRBJ2-3; 7 nucleotides align to TRBD2. Losses at the gene ends were 5 bases for V and 6 bases for J; bases not matched to a gene: 5. CDR3 size: 13 residues. Germline loops: CDR1 SGHAT, CDR2 FQNNGV. In DNA, the CDR3 is TGTGCCAGCAGCCCGGGGAGGGCGGATACGCAGTATTTT. It is translated as CASSPGRADTQYF.

The rearrangement joins TRBV6-6 to TRBJ1-1; a possible D gene is TRBD1 (5 bases). V shed 7 bases and J shed 4 bases, with 16 bases lying between them. Germline CDR1 reads MNHNY; CDR2 reads SVGAGI (reference sequence). The CDR3 totals 14 residues. The CDR3 coding sequence is TGTGCCAGCATCGACGGGGGGTCAAGCACTGAAGCTTTCTTT. Translation: CASIDGGSSTEAFF.

This clone was recorded only once. The chain is built from TRBV7-9 and TRBJ1-3, with 8 bases that match TRBD1. Germline V gene sequence: CDR1 SEHNR, CDR2 FQNEAQ (reference sequence). The junction had 15 bases not matched to a gene; V was cut back by 10 bases and J by 4 bases. The CDR3 runs to 16 residues. This CDR3 is CAISPGQAIMGNTIYF. CDR3 coding DNA: TGTGCCATCTCACCGGGACAGGCTATAATGGGAAACACCATATATTTT.

Only one count was recorded for this clone. CDR3 residues: CASRGTGLNSPLHF. CDR3 in DNA: TGCGCCAGCAGGGGGACAGGACTGAATTCACCCCTCCACTTT. This rearrangement joins TRBV5-1 to TRBJ1-6; TRBD1 aligns across 8 bases. Germline V CDR1 and CDR2: SGHRS, YFSETQ. V gave up 5 bases and J gave up 7 bases; unmatched junction bases: 5. The CDR3 runs 14 residues. Using reference TRBV5-1 and TRBJ1-6 for the parts outside the CDR3, the full variable domain is KAGVTQTPRYLIKTRGQQVTLSCSPISGHRSVSWYQQTPGQGLQFLFEYFSETQRNKGNFPGRFSGRQFSNSRSEMNVSTLELGDSALYLCASRGTGLNSPLHFGNGTRLTVT.

CDR3 sequence: CASSVAGSAGELFF. The CDR3, as DNA: TGTGCCAGCAGCGTAGCAGGGTCGGCCGGGGAGCTGTTTTTT. The chain uses TRBV9 and TRBJ2-2; D possibly corresponds to TRBD1 (5 bases). Deletions cut 0 bases from V and 6 bases from J, with 9 bases between. This CDR3 has 14 residues. Germline CDR1 and CDR2: SGDLS and YYNGEE.

To note about this clone: Other nucleotide sequences in the sample specify the same CDR3. The genes are TRBV2 and TRBJ2-7, with 10 bases lining up with TRBD1. J was trimmed by 4 bases and V by 8 bases; bases with no gene match: 11. The CDR3 is 15 residues long. The V gene's germline CDR1 is SNHLY and CDR2 FYNNEI. CDR3 in DNA: TGTGCCAGCCAGAGACAGGGGGCGACTTCTTACGAGCAGTACTTC. It specifies CASQRQGATSYEQYF.